This T cell receptor beta chain emerged from a study of shared clonotypes between healthy human individuals. Samples underwent the assay at deep level. Sequencing was performed with immunoSEQ multiplex PCR; in TCRdb, only in-frame clones are kept and a portion is missing. The sample lists 450,000 to 500,000 clones; 65% to 85% were seen once. CDR1 and CDR2 from the germline V gene are MNHEY and SVGAGI. The CDR3 extends over 13 amino acids. V dropped 7 bases and J dropped 3 bases, with 10 bases sitting between them. This clone was detected only a few times. The TCR comes from a woman between 40 and 50 years old in good health. Some clones in this sample may be carry-over from other donors' samples. The genes are TRBV6-5 and TRBJ2-1, with D tentatively TRBD2 (5 bases). Input material: PBMCs. This CDR3 reads CASTRGFYNEQFF. In nucleotides, the CDR3 is TGTGCCAGCACCCGGGGATTCTACAATGAGCAGTTCTTC.